The next 22 T cell receptor beta chains were all read from a single sample in a study of blood T cell repertoires in COVID-19. Repertoires were generated with immunoSEQ multiplex PCR, while TCRdb's copy carries only in-frame clones and drops some. The table shows about 300,000 clones, with more than 75% occurring only once. The sample consisted of peripheral blood. The receptor set was obtained from a man aged 70 or older with acute or convalescent COVID-19.

The chain employs TRBV3-1 (or the pseudogene TRBV3-2) and TRBJ2-3; 7 bases agree with TRBD1. Germline loops: CDR1 LGHDT, CDR2 YNNKEL (reference sequence). The CDR3 is 16 amino acids. V lost 2 bases to trimming and J lost 1 base; unmatched junction nucleotides: 6. The CDR3 bases are TGTGCCAGCAGCCAAAACCGGGACAGCCGCACAGATACGCAGTATTTT. Translation: CASSQNRDSRTDTQYF.

This clone was detected only once. The V gene is TRBV5-1, the J gene TRBJ2-1; D is possibly TRBD2 (7 bases). Trimming left V 4 bases short and J 7 bases short, with 18 bases between. This CDR3 is 15 amino acids long. The germline V gene encodes CDR1 SGHRS and CDR2 YFSETQ. The DNA of the CDR3 is TGCGCCAGCAGCCGGGGGGCCGCGTCCGATAATGAGCAGTTCTTC. Translated, it gives CASSRGAASDNEQFF.

This chain joins TRBV4-2 and TRBJ2-5; D is possibly TRBD2 (7 bases). The CDR3 loop spans 13 amino acids. Germline V gene sequence: CDR1 LGHNA, CDR2 YNFKEQ. Trimming took off 4 bases at V and 3 bases at J, with 9 bases between the two ends. The CDR3 loop reads CASSREGEETQYF. The CDR3 coding sequence is TGTGCCAGCAGCCGGGAGGGGGAAGAGACCCAGTACTTC.

This chain links TRBV19 with TRBJ2-6; D is uncertain. CDR3 size: 15 residues. V shed 1 base and J shed 0 bases, with 4 bases lying between them. CDR1 is LNHDA, CDR2 SQIVND, per germline (reference sequence). In DNA form, the CDR3 reads TGTGCCAGTAGTATAGGTCACTCTGGGGCCAACGTCCTGACTTTC. It yields the protein CASSIGHSGANVLTF.

This clone was found once. The V and J genes are TRBV7-9 and TRBJ2-3, with a tentative D call TRBD2 (6 bases). V was trimmed by 11 bases and J by 0 bases, leaving 12 bases between them. The CDR3 has 13 residues. In germline, CDR1 is SEHNR, CDR2 FQNEAQ (reference sequence). The CDR3 nucleotides read TGTGCCCTCTCAGGAGGGAGCACAGATACGCAGTATTTT. Translated, it gives CALSGGSTDTQYF.

The chain carries TRBV7-2 and TRBJ2-3; D is perhaps TRBD2 (6 bases). The CDR3 is 15 residues long. The V end lost 2 bases, the J end lost 6 bases, and 15 bases lay between the germline ends. Looked up from germline, CDR1 is SGHTA and CDR2 is FQGNSA. The DNA of the CDR3 is TGTGCCAGCAGCTTAATGGGGGGTTTACTGGATACGCAGTATTTT. Protein product: CASSLMGGLLDTQYF. The full variable domain, completed using reference TRBV7-2 and TRBJ2-3, is GAGVSQSPSNKVTEKGKDVELRCDPISGHTALYWYRQSLGQGLEFLIYFQGNSAPDKSGLPSDRFSAERTGGSVSTLTIQRTQQEDSAVYLCASSLMGGLLDTQYFGPGTRLTVL.

V is TRBV15 and J is TRBJ2-1; tentative D call: TRBD2 (5 bases). The CDR3 has 16 amino acids. Trimming took 1 base from V and 9 from J, leaving 19 bases between them. Germline lookup yields CDR1 LNHNV and CDR2 YYDKDF (reference sequence). The CDR3, as DNA: TGTGCCACCAGCAGAGCGAGAGGGTCTTTAGGAGGTGAGCAGTTCTTC. Its protein is CATSRARGSLGGEQFF.

This chain uses TRBV11-3 with TRBJ2-1; 10 bases fit TRBD1. From germline, CDR1 is SGHNT and CDR2 YENEEA. Trimming took 8 bases from V and 5 from J; bases not matched to a gene: 3. The CDR3 runs 13 residues. The CDR3 spells CASGQGDDNEQFF. The CDR3 DNA reads as TGTGCCAGCGGACAGGGGGACGACAATGAGCAGTTCTTC.

The V and J genes are TRBV4-3 and TRBJ2-7, with D possibly matching TRBD1 (5 bases). The CDR3 extends over 14 amino acids. Trimming cost V 0 bases and J 0 bases, with 6 bases left between them. Germline CDR1 reads LGHNA; CDR2 reads YSLEER. In DNA form, the CDR3 reads TGCGCCAGCAGCCAAGACAGGGCCTCCTACGAGCAGTACTTC. Amino acids: CASSQDRASYEQYF.

The rearrangement uses TRBV4-2 and TRBJ1-2; 7 positions agree with TRBD1. CDR1 is LGHNA and CDR2 is YNFKEQ in the germline V gene. The CDR3 runs to 15 residues. The J segment lost 4 bases and the V segment lost 2 bases, leaving 7 bases of the junction unmatched. CDR3 protein: CASSQRQGEGYGYTF. The CDR3 nucleotides read TGTGCCAGCAGCCAAAGACAGGGTGAGGGCTATGGCTACACCTTC.

This chain links TRBV28 with TRBJ2-1; TRBD2 matches 7 bases. CDR3 size: 15 residues. In germline, CDR1 is MDHEN, CDR2 SYDVKM. V shed 6 bases, J shed 5 bases, and the junction held 10 bases outside the gene matches. CDR3: CASRRGSLTNNEQFF. In DNA, the CDR3 is TGTGCCAGCAGACGCGGGAGTCTAACCAACAATGAGCAGTTCTTC.

The V call is TRBV18, the J call TRBJ2-1; TRBD2 might be the D (5 bases). Between the trimmed V and J ends, which lost 2 bases and 9 bases, there was a span of 14 bases. Germline CDR1 KGHSH, CDR2 LQKENI. This CDR3 comprises 14 residues. The CDR3: CASSPDYLEGEQFF. The CDR3 nucleotides are TGTGCCAGCTCACCAGACTACCTCGAGGGTGAGCAGTTCTTC. Full variable domain (outside the CDR3, taken from reference TRBV18 and TRBJ2-1): NAGVMQNPRHLVRRRGQEARLRCSPMKGHSHVYWYRQLPEEGLKFMVYLQKENIIDESGMPKERFSAEFPKEGPSILRIQQVVRGDSAAYFCASSPDYLEGEQFFGPGTRLTVL.

This chain links TRBV3-1 (or the pseudogene TRBV3-2) with TRBJ1-2; weak D call: TRBD1 (6 bases). CDR3 length: 12 residues. Between the trimmed V and J ends, which lost 5 bases and 4 bases, there was a span of 8 bases. Germline V gene data show CDR1 as LGHDT and CDR2 as YNNKEL (reference sequence). The CDR3 is CASSTGPYGYTF. CDR3 coding DNA: TGTGCCAGCAGCACAGGGCCCTATGGCTACACCTTC.

V usage is TRBV7-2 and J usage is TRBJ2-2; 12 bases fit TRBD2. The CDR3 covers 16 residues. Germline V CDR1 and CDR2: SGHTA, FQGNSA. The J segment lost 4 bases and the V segment lost 5 bases, leaving 5 bases of the junction unmatched. CDR3: CASSPAGLAGTGELFF. CDR3 nucleotide sequence: TGTGCCAGCAGCCCCGCGGGACTAGCGGGCACCGGGGAGCTGTTTTTT.

The chain combines TRBV7-9 with TRBJ2-1; the match to TRBD1 covers 11 bases. CDR3 length equals 15 residues. CDR1 SEHNR and CDR2 FQNEAQ come from the germline V gene (reference sequence). Trimming cost V 3 bases and J 3 bases; bases outside gene matches: 1. The CDR3 protein is CASSLGQGGYNEQFF. The CDR3 DNA reads as TGTGCCAGCAGCTTGGGACAGGGGGGCTACAATGAGCAGTTCTTC.

The chain has TRBV5-5 and TRBJ1-1; D is unclear. Trimming cost V 2 bases and J 5 bases, with 10 bases left between them. Germline V gene sequence: CDR1 SGHKS, CDR2 YYEKEE (reference sequence). The CDR3 extends over 13 amino acids. The CDR3 protein is CASSLIRGTEAFF. Written as DNA, the CDR3 is TGTGCCAGCAGCTTAATTCGCGGAACTGAAGCTTTCTTT. The entire variable domain, with the rest obtained from reference TRBV5-5 and TRBJ1-1, is as follows: DAGVTQSPTHLIKTRGQQVTLRCSPISGHKSVSWYQQVLGQGPQFIFQYYEKEERGRGNFPDRFSARQFPNYSSELNVNALLLGDSALYLCASSLIRGTEAFFGQGTRLTVV.

This chain links TRBV2 with TRBJ2-5; 13 nucleotides match TRBD2. CDR1 SNHLY and CDR2 FYNNEI come from the germline V gene. V shed 6 bases, J shed 6 bases, and the junction held 7 bases outside the gene matches. The CDR3 extends over 15 amino acids. Here the CDR3 reads CASRRGTSGVKTQYF. The DNA for the CDR3 is TGTGCCAGCAGGAGGGGGACTAGCGGGGTCAAGACCCAGTACTTC.

Written as DNA, the CDR3 is TGTGCCAGCAGCCAAGATTCACAGGGGGCAGGTGGGGCCAACGTCCTGACTTTC. Protein sequence: CASSQDSQGAGGANVLTF. The chain links TRBV4-2 to TRBJ2-6; the match to TRBD1 covers 9 bases. Germline values: CDR1 LGHNA, CDR2 YNFKEQ. The CDR3 contains 18 residues. J lost 3 bases, V lost 0 bases, and 6 bases had no gene match.

The V gene is TRBV5-6, the J gene TRBJ2-1, with TRBD2 identical over 9 bases. Unmatched junction bases numbered 3, after V lost 2 bases and J lost 0 bases. Germline loops: CDR1 SGHDT, CDR2 YYEEEE. The CDR3 contains 16 residues. The CDR3 reads CASSLGGRASYNEQFF. CDR3 DNA sequence: TGTGCCAGCAGCTTAGGCGGGAGGGCCTCCTACAATGAGCAGTTCTTC. Full variable domain (missing parts from reference TRBV5-6 and TRBJ2-1): DAGVTQSPTHLIKTRGQQVTLRCSPKSGHDTVSWYQQALGQGPQFIFQYYEEEERQRGNFPDRFSGHQFPNYSSELNVNALLLGDSALYLCASSLGGRASYNEQFFGPGTRLTVL.

The V and J genes are TRBV5-8 and TRBJ2-4; tentative D call: TRBD1 (8 bases). In germline, CDR1 is SGHTS, CDR2 YDEGEE. This CDR3 has 15 residues. Trimming removed 4 bases from V and 7 bases from J, with 18 bases in between. For the CDR3, the DNA is TGTGCCAGCAGCCCAGTCGGACAGGGAGGGAACATTCAGTACTTC. Translation gives CASSPVGQGGNIQYF.

The chain combines TRBV9 with TRBJ2-7, with 11 bases identical to TRBD1. Losses at the gene ends were 3 bases for V and 6 bases for J; bases not matched to a gene: 8. The CDR3 has 15 amino acids. In germline, CDR1 is SGDLS, CDR2 YYNGEE. The CDR3 is CASSAAGQGAGEQYF. The CDR3 DNA follows: TGTGCCAGCAGCGCAGCTGGACAGGGGGCTGGCGAGCAGTACTTC.

The rearrangement uses TRBV5-1 and TRBJ2-5; D perhaps matches TRBD1 (5 bases). Trimming pared 6 bases from V and 1 base from J, leaving 13 bases between. Per germline, CDR1 SGHRS and CDR2 YFSETQ. The CDR3 has 14 amino acids. In nucleotides, the CDR3 is TGCGCCAGCACCCTGGGCAGGGCCCAAGAGACCCAGTACTTC. Translation gives CASTLGRAQETQYF. The variable domain in full, completed from reference TRBV5-1 and TRBJ2-5, reads KAGVTQTPRYLIKTRGQQVTLSCSPISGHRSVSWYQQTPGQGLQFLFEYFSETQRNKGNFPGRFSGRQFSNSRSEMNVSTLELGDSALYLCASTLGRAQETQYFGPGTRLLVL.